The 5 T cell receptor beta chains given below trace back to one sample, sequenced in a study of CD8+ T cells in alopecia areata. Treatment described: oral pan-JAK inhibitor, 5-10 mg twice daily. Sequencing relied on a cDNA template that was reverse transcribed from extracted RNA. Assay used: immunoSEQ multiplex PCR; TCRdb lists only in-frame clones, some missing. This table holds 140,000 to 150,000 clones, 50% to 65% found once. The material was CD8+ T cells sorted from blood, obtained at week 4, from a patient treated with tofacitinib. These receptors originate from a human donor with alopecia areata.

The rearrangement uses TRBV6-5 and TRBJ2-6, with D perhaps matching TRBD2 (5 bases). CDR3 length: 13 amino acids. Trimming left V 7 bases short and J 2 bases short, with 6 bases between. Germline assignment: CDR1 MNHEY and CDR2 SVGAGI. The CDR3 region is CASKEAGANVLTF. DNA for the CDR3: TGTGCCAGCAAGGAGGCTGGGGCCAACGTCCTGACTTTC.

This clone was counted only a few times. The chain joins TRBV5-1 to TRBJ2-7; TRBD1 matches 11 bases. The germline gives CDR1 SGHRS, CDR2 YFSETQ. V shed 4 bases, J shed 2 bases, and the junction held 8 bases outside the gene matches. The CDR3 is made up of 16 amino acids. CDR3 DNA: TGCGCCAGCAGCCCCGACGGGACAGGGGGGACCTACGAGCAGTACTTC. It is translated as CASSPDGTGGTYEQYF.

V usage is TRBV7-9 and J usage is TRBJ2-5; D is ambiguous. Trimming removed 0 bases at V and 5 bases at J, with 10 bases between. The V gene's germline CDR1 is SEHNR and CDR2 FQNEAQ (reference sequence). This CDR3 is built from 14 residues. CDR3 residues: CASSLAGEEETQYF. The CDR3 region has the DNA TGTGCCAGCAGCTTAGCCGGCGAGGAGGAGACCCAGTACTTC.

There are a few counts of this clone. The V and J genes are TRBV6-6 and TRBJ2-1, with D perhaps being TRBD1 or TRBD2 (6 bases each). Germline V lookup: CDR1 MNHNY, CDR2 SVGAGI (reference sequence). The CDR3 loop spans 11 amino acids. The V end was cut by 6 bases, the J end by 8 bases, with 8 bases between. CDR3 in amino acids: CASREGDEQFF. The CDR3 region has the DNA TGTGCCAGCAGGGAGGGGGATGAGCAGTTCTTC.

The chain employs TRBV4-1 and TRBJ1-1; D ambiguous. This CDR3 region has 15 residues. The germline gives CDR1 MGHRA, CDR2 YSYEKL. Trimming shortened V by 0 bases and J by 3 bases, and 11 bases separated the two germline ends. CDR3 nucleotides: TGCGCCAGCAGCCAAGATCCGGGCACCTACACTGAAGCTTTCTTT. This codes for CASSQDPGTYTEAFF.